This TCR beta chain was documented in a study of OX40 agonist ivuxolimab in advanced cancers. Clones were sequenced by immunoSEQ multiplex PCR, and TCRdb holds only the in-frame ones, with some missing. The profile shows fewer than 30,000 clones, 82% of them singletons. V was clipped by 3 bases and J by 1 base; unmatched bases: 7. The CDR3 has 17 amino acids. Germline V gene data show CDR1 as LGHNA and CDR2 as YNFKEQ. The gene calls are TRBV4-2 and TRBJ1-3; 9 bases are shared with TRBD1. The TCR comes from an adult with an advanced solid tumor such as melanoma, head and neck, liver or kidney cancer. The sample in question was CD4+ or CD8+ T cells sorted from blood, obtained in a trial of the OX40 agonist ivuxolimab. The CDR3 here is CASSHRLQGASGNTIYF. The CDR3 DNA is TGTGCCAGCAGCCACAGATTACAGGGGGCATCTGGAAACACCATATATTTT.